The 24 T cell receptor beta chains in this list originate from one sample, sequenced in a study of blood T cell repertoires in COVID-19. TCRdb's copy holds only in-frame clones and misses some; the assay was immunoSEQ multiplex PCR. The profile shows under 300,000 clones, approximately 88% of them singletons. Sample: peripheral blood. Source of these receptors: a human donor with COVID-19, enrolled during active disease. The donor label of this sample is uncertain.

In its sample, this clone was seen once. V is TRBV18 and J is TRBJ2-2; D is perhaps TRBD1 (6 bases). V lost 3 bases and J 0 bases, leaving 14 bases between the germline ends. There are 17 residues in the CDR3. Germline V gene sequence: CDR1 KGHSH, CDR2 LQKENI. The CDR3: CASSPRTATTNTGELFF. In nucleotides, the CDR3 is TGTGCCAGCTCACCTCGGACAGCGACGACGAACACCGGGGAGCTGTTTTTT.

Ten or more counts support this clone. V usage is TRBV7-2 and J usage is TRBJ1-4; D is ambiguous. The CDR3 has 12 residues. Trimming took off 5 bases at V and 8 bases at J, with 9 bases between the two ends. Germline assignment: CDR1 SGHTA and CDR2 FQGNSA. In DNA, the CDR3 is TGTGCCAGCAGCACAGCCACGGAAAAACTGTTTTTT. Translated: CASSTATEKLFF.

This chain uses TRBV28 with TRBJ1-2, with 8 bases fitting TRBD1. In germline, CDR1 is MDHEN, CDR2 SYDVKM. The ends lost 2 bases at V and 8 bases at J; junction bases unmatched: 7. The CDR3 length is 14 residues. Here the CDR3 reads CASSLRQGARGYTF. For the CDR3, the DNA is TGTGCCAGCAGTTTAAGGCAGGGGGCGCGGGGCTACACCTTC.

The chain combines TRBV6-4 with TRBJ2-1; D perhaps matches TRBD2 (6 bases). The CDR3 loop spans 16 amino acids. Trimming pared 0 bases from V and 7 bases from J, leaving 16 bases between. Per the germline V gene, CDR1 is MRHNA and CDR2 is SNTAGT. CDR3 protein: CASSDSGSGRGNEQFF. The CDR3 DNA is TGTGCCAGCAGTGACTCGGGGAGCGGCCGGGGGAATGAGCAGTTCTTC.

V is TRBV6-1 and J is TRBJ1-2, with D possibly TRBD1 on 6 matching bases. The CDR3 has 15 residues. Germline V gene lookup returns CDR1 MNHNS and CDR2 SASEGT. The germline V and J ends were trimmed by 0 bases and 5 bases, with 13 bases remaining between them. CDR3 residues: CASSEATGQRYGYTF. Here the CDR3 DNA reads TGTGCCAGCAGTGAAGCCACAGGGCAGCGGTATGGCTACACCTTC.

The DNA for the CDR3 is TGTGCCAGCAGCTTAGTGAGCAGGCCCCTGAAGCAGTTCTTC. Translation gives CASSLVSRPLKQFF. This rearrangement joins TRBV11-1 to TRBJ2-1; no clear D. From germline, CDR1 is SGHAT and CDR2 FQDESV (reference sequence). Trimming removed 1 base from V and 11 bases from J, with 15 bases in between. The CDR3 covers 14 residues.

This chain links TRBV5-4 with TRBJ1-1; tentatively, D is TRBD1 (6 bases). V lost 4 bases, J lost 4 bases, and 17 bases lay in between. The CDR3 is 15 amino acids. The germline V gene has CDR1 SGHNT and CDR2 YYREEE (reference sequence). The CDR3, as DNA: TGTGCCAGCAGCCGCTGGGGGGGCCGGGGCACTGAAGCTTTCTTT. Translating gives CASSRWGGRGTEAFF.

The chain combines TRBV6-5 with TRBJ2-5, with D possibly matching TRBD1 (5 bases). This CDR3 comprises 14 residues. V dropped 2 bases and J dropped 2 bases, with 9 bases sitting between them. From germline, CDR1 is MNHEY and CDR2 SVGAGI. The chain's CDR3 is CASSYGAAQETQYF. The CDR3 bases are TGTGCCAGCAGTTACGGGGCGGCACAAGAGACCCAGTACTTC.

This sequence joins TRBV7-2 and TRBJ1-1; weak D call: TRBD1 (6 bases). V was cut by 5 bases and J by 0 bases, with 10 bases left in between. The CDR3 contains 14 residues. Germline V gene data show CDR1 as SGHTA and CDR2 as FQGNSA. This CDR3 is CASSGGAMNTEAFF. Written as DNA, the CDR3 is TGTGCCAGCAGCGGGGGGGCGATGAACACTGAAGCTTTCTTT.

This rearrangement joins TRBV4-2 to TRBJ1-5; D is possibly TRBD1 (6 bases). The V gene's germline CDR1 is LGHNA and CDR2 YNFKEQ. Trimming took off 0 bases at V and 0 bases at J, with 9 bases between the two ends. The CDR3 loop spans 16 amino acids. The CDR3 loop reads CASSQDWTASNQPQHF. The CDR3 nucleotides read TGTGCCAGCAGCCAAGATTGGACAGCTAGCAATCAGCCCCAGCATTTT.

The rearrangement uses TRBV7-2 and TRBJ1-4; 9 bases fit TRBD1. With 5 bases clipped from V and 5 bases from J, the junction kept 9 bases outside the gene matches. Germline CDR1 SGHTA, CDR2 FQGNSA. This CDR3 has 16 residues. CDR3 sequence (DNA): TGTGCCAGCAGCCAACAGGGGGCAGGCCTCAATGAAAAACTGTTTTTT. Its protein product is CASSQQGAGLNEKLFF.

The V gene is TRBV12-3 or TRBV12-4, the J gene TRBJ2-2; possibly TRBD2 for D (6 bases). CDR3 length equals 13 residues. Trimming removed 7 bases at V and 6 bases at J, with 12 bases between. The chain's CDR3 is CASIKTRAGELFF. The CDR3 bases are TGTGCCAGCATCAAGACTAGAGCCGGGGAGCTGTTTTTT.

The J gene is TRBJ1-5, the V gene TRBV15, with 7 bases fitting TRBD1. After removal of 1 base from V and 4 bases from J, the junction contained 4 bases not matched to a gene. Germline V CDR1 and CDR2: LNHNV, YYDKDF (reference sequence). This CDR3 region has 15 residues. Written as DNA, the CDR3 is TGTGCCACCAGCAGAGGACAGGGTCGGAATCAGCCCCAGCATTTT. Encoded protein: CATSRGQGRNQPQHF.

The chain joins TRBV5-6 to TRBJ1-3; the D gene is possibly TRBD1 (5 bases). This CDR3 spans 13 amino acids. Germline-derived CDR1 and CDR2 are SGHDT and YYEEEE. The V end lost 4 bases, the J end lost 4 bases, and 9 bases lay between the germline ends. The CDR3 DNA sequence: TGTGCCAGCAGCCCCGGACACGGAAACACCATATATTTT. Its translation is CASSPGHGNTIYF.

This chain links TRBV19 with TRBJ1-1, with a possible D match to TRBD1 (5 bases). The germline V gene encodes CDR1 LNHDA and CDR2 SQIVND (reference sequence). This CDR3 is 14 amino acids long. The germline V and J ends were trimmed by 5 bases and 5 bases, with 15 bases remaining between them. Written as DNA, the CDR3 is TGTGCCAGTAGTCCCACCGGGACTGGTACTGAAGCTTTCTTT. As protein: CASSPTGTGTEAFF.

The genes are TRBV14 and TRBJ1-4; D possibly corresponds to TRBD1 (5 bases). CDR1 SGHDN and CDR2 FVKESK come from the germline V gene. The CDR3 contains 15 residues. V shed 1 base and J shed 2 bases, with 8 bases lying between them. DNA of the CDR3: TGTGCCAGCAGCCAAGCAGGGTTTACTAATGAAAAACTGTTTTTT. It encodes CASSQAGFTNEKLFF. Full variable domain (rest looked up from reference TRBV14 and TRBJ1-4): EAGVTQFPSHSVIEKGQTVTLRCDPISGHDNLYWYRRVMGKEIKFLLHFVKESKQDESGMPNNRFLAERTGGTYSTLKVQPAELEDSGVYFCASSQAGFTNEKLFFGSGTQLSVL.

This clone was seen only once. This rearrangement joins TRBV28 to TRBJ1-5; 10 bases are a match to TRBD1. Germline assignment: CDR1 MDHEN and CDR2 SYDVKM. The CDR3 length is 15 residues. Germline trimming cut 6 bases from V and 2 bases from J; bases unmatched to any gene: 4. The CDR3 sequence: CASSVDRGRNQPQHF. CDR3 bases: TGTGCCAGCAGCGTAGACAGGGGGCGCAATCAGCCCCAGCATTTT.

The chain recombines TRBV6-5 with TRBJ2-3; 7 bases fit TRBD2. Germline V gene lookup returns CDR1 MNHEY and CDR2 SVGAGI. Losses at the gene ends were 5 bases for V and 2 bases for J; bases not matched to a gene: 7. The CDR3 is 15 residues long. The CDR3 sequence: CASSLSSGATDTQYF. The CDR3 coding sequence is TGTGCCAGCAGTCTTTCTAGCGGAGCCACAGATACGCAGTATTTT.

The J gene is TRBJ1-6, the V gene TRBV7-8, with D unresolved. Trimming took off 7 bases at V and 7 bases at J, with 11 bases between the two ends. This CDR3 contains 13 residues. Germline-derived CDR1 and CDR2 are SGHVS and FQNEAQ. CDR3 in DNA: TGTGCCAGCACCCAGGTGCGAAATTCACCCCTCCACTTT. It is translated as CASTQVRNSPLHF.

V and J are TRBV9 and TRBJ2-3; TRBD2 agrees at 10 bases. With V trimmed by 2 bases and J by 3 bases, 6 bases remained unmatched. Germline V gives CDR1 SGDLS, CDR2 YYNGEE. The CDR3 is made up of 16 amino acids. The CDR3 DNA is TGTGCCAGCAGCGTGGCTAGCGGGAGACTGACAGATACGCAGTATTTT. Protein: CASSVASGRLTDTQYF.

DNA for the CDR3: TGTGCCAGCAGCTTCAAGACAGGGGGCGCGATGAACATTCAGTACTTC. Residues: CASSFKTGGAMNIQYF. The gene calls are TRBV7-2 and TRBJ2-4; TRBD1 aligns across 10 bases. The ends lost 3 bases at V and 7 bases at J; junction bases unmatched: 9. Germline CDR1 is SGHTA and CDR2 is FQGNSA. CDR3 size: 16 residues.

This rearrangement joins TRBV3-1 (or the pseudogene TRBV3-2) to TRBJ2-1; 8 nucleotides match TRBD2. Germline-derived CDR1 and CDR2 are LGHDT and YNNKEL (reference sequence). CDR3 length equals 16 residues. The junction had 4 bases not matched to a gene; V was cut back by 0 bases and J by 3 bases. The CDR3 DNA follows: TGTGCCAGCAGCCAAGATACCAGCGGGGGCTACAATGAGCAGTTCTTC. This sequence encodes CASSQDTSGGYNEQFF.

The chain joins TRBV5-1 to TRBJ2-1, with unresolved D. The V end was cut by 1 base, the J end by 5 bases, with 7 bases between. CDR3 length: 13 amino acids. The germline V gene has CDR1 SGHRS and CDR2 YFSETQ. The CDR3 spells CASSLRSHNEQFF. As DNA, the CDR3 is TGCGCCAGCAGCTTGCGGAGCCACAATGAGCAGTTCTTC.

This sequence joins TRBV19 and TRBJ1-6, with 7 bases aligning to TRBD1. V lost 5 bases and J lost 6; bases outside the gene matches: 7. Germline V lookup: CDR1 LNHDA, CDR2 SQIVND (reference sequence). The CDR3 extends over 15 amino acids. The CDR3 reads CASSLSTGSNSPLHF. DNA for the CDR3: TGTGCCAGTAGTCTCTCGACAGGGAGTAATTCACCCCTCCACTTT.